The 2 T cell receptor beta chains given below trace back to one sample, sequenced in a study of cytomegalovirus exposure and HLA in healthy donors. PCR involved 60 Vbeta and 13 Jbeta primers. This table comes from immunoSEQ multiplex PCR, and its TCRdb copy is limited to in-frame clones, with some not included. The sample consists of 100,000 to 150,000 clones, around 78% of them appearing once. The sequenced material came from PBMCs. These receptors all stem from a man aged 50-60 years in good health and CMV-seronegative.

This clone was counted a few times. V is TRBV28 and J is TRBJ2-7; possibly TRBD1 for D (6 bases). Germline-derived CDR1 and CDR2 are MDHEN and SYDVKM. The CDR3 loop spans 15 amino acids. V lost 5 bases and J lost 5, with 19 bases in between. The CDR3 loop reads CASSTNRVLSDEQYV. DNA for the CDR3: TGTGCCAGCAGTACTAACAGGGTATTATCTGACGAGCAGTACGTC.

V is TRBV6-1 and J is TRBJ2-3; 9 nucleotides match TRBD2. Germline assignment: CDR1 MNHNS and CDR2 SASEGT. The CDR3 consists of 16 residues. V dropped 2 bases and J dropped 5; count of bases not matched to a gene: 8. The CDR3 here is CASSEYGGGAGDTQYF. Written as DNA, the CDR3 is TGTGCCAGCAGTGAATATGGCGGGGGGGCAGGAGATACGCAGTATTTT.